This T cell receptor (beta chain) originates from a study of blood T cell repertoires in COVID-19. Study in general: Samples taken during acute and convalescent COVID-19 were collected in the United States, Italy and Spain.

Authors' methods: Quantification of nucleated cells was approximated via reference gene primer amplification. Produced via immunoSEQ multiplex PCR; TCRdb's table is partial and in-frame only. V and J calls and clone size follow that table, whereas D and trimming were derived from the DNA. The sample consists of 310,000 or so clones, about 91% of them appearing once. Cohort 3 donors counted as recovered after two negative PCRs, clearance, or resolved symptoms. The germline CDR1 and CDR2 sequences are SNHLY and FYNNEI. J was trimmed by 5 bases and V by 1 base; bases with no gene match: 6. The CDR3 extends over 15 amino acids.

This sequence originates from a woman aged 40 to 55 who had recovered from COVID-19. This chain links TRBV2 with TRBJ2-3, with 7 positions matching TRBD2. The sample taken for sequencing was PBMCs or T cells enriched from blood (not recorded which). The CDR3 loop reads CASSEEGGGGDTQYF. The CDR3 DNA follows: TGTGCCAGCAGTGAAGAAGGCGGGGGAGGAGATACGCAGTATTTT.